Shown below are 32 T cell receptor beta chains from a single sample sequenced in a study of cytomegalovirus exposure and HLA in healthy donors. PCR primers comprised 60 Vbeta and 13 Jbeta primers. Data came from immunoSEQ multiplex PCR; TCRdb stores just in-frame clones and leaves some out. The data show just over 150,000 clones, around 80% seen once. Material for sequencing was PBMCs. All receptors come from a man between 18 and 35 years old in good health and CMV-seronegative.

As concerns this clone: Other DNA sequences in this sample translate to the same CDR3. V and J are TRBV27 and TRBJ1-5, with D tentatively TRBD1 (5 bases). The V end lost 0 bases, the J end lost 4 bases, and 16 bases lay between the germline ends. The CDR3 sequence is 17 residues long. The germline CDR1 and CDR2 sequences are MNHEY and SMNVEV (reference sequence). The CDR3 spells CASSLSIGGGPNQPQHF. The CDR3 nucleotides are TGTGCCAGCAGTTTATCGATCGGGGGGGGACCGAATCAGCCCCAGCATTTT.

The chain carries TRBV27 and TRBJ1-5; TRBD1 might be the D (6 bases). V was cut by 6 bases and J by 1 base, with 10 bases left in between. CDR1 and CDR2 (germline): MNHEY, SMNVEV (reference sequence). The CDR3 loop spans 14 amino acids. DNA for the CDR3: TGTGCCAGCAGGTTCGGACAGAGCAATCAGCCCCAGCATTTT. Translation gives CASRFGQSNQPQHF.

This rearrangement joins TRBV19 to TRBJ2-7; D is possibly TRBD1 (6 bases). The CDR3 has 13 residues. CDR1 and CDR2 from the germline V gene are LNHDA and SQIVND (reference sequence). The V and J ends lost 10 bases and 1 base respectively, with 14 bases between them. The CDR3 loop is CAIPTGVSYEQYF. The CDR3 DNA reads as TGTGCCATCCCGACAGGAGTATCCTACGAGCAGTACTTC.

The chain recombines TRBV20-1 with TRBJ2-1; D remains unclear. The V end lost 2 bases, the J end lost 6 bases, and 5 bases lay between the germline ends. This CDR3 spans 11 amino acids. The germline CDR1 and CDR2 sequences are DFQATT and SNEGSKA (reference sequence). CDR3 region: CSARPLNEQFF. The CDR3, as DNA: TGCAGTGCTAGACCCCTCAATGAGCAGTTCTTC.

The chain employs TRBV28 and TRBJ2-7, with a tentative D call TRBD2 (6 bases). Trimming removed 5 bases from V and 0 bases from J, with 17 bases in between. Germline V gives CDR1 MDHEN, CDR2 SYDVKM. This CDR3 has 16 residues. CDR3 amino acids: CASSPSARDGSYEQYF. CDR3 DNA sequence: TGTGCCAGCAGTCCGTCAGCGCGGGACGGCTCCTACGAGCAGTACTTC.

The J gene is TRBJ1-2, the V gene TRBV4-1; TRBD1 aligns across 11 bases. V trimming: 4 bases; J trimming: 3 bases; junction bases outside the gene matches: 4. Germline CDR1 MGHRA, CDR2 YSYEKL. The CDR3 runs to 15 residues. CDR3 nucleotides: TGCGCCAGCAGCCCTCGGACAGGGGGCGACTATGGCTACACCTTC. Its translation is CASSPRTGGDYGYTF.

The rearrangement uses TRBV5-1 and TRBJ2-7, with 8 bases fitting TRBD2. CDR3 size: 15 residues. In germline, CDR1 is SGHRS, CDR2 YFSETQ. J gave up 3 bases and V 0 bases, and 5 bases lay outside the gene matches. CDR3 amino acids: CASSLGWREDYEQYF. The CDR3 DNA sequence: TGCGCCAGCAGCTTGGGATGGCGGGAGGACTACGAGCAGTACTTC.

This clone has just a few counts. The chain is built from TRBV2 and TRBJ1-5; 7 bases are a match to TRBD1. CDR1 SNHLY and CDR2 FYNNEI come from the germline V gene. There are 18 residues in the CDR3. V was pared by 5 bases and J by 2 bases, with 15 bases of the junction left unmatched. The CDR3 here is CASSNLTGLGSGNQPQHF. CDR3 nucleotides: TGTGCCAGCAGTAATTTGACAGGGCTTGGCAGTGGCAATCAGCCCCAGCATTTT.

V gene TRBV10-3 combines with J gene TRBJ2-7; D perhaps matches TRBD2 (6 bases). Germline V CDR1 and CDR2: ENHRY, SYGVKD. The CDR3 runs 17 residues. Deletions cut 0 bases from V and 2 bases from J, with 17 bases between. CDR3 in DNA: TGTGCCATCAGTGAGTCGGGGGGTGCGGACACCACCTACGAGCAGTACTTC. Encoded protein: CAISESGGADTTYEQYF.

The J gene is TRBJ2-1, the V gene TRBV5-1, with D possibly TRBD2 on 5 matching bases. Germline lookup yields CDR1 SGHRS and CDR2 YFSETQ. This CDR3 has 14 amino acids. The germline V and J ends were trimmed by 2 bases and 2 bases, with 8 bases remaining between them. As DNA, the CDR3 is TGCGCCAGCAGCTTTTCCGGGGCCTACAATGAGCAGTTCTTC. It is translated as CASSFSGAYNEQFF.

The chain joins TRBV14 to TRBJ2-3; TRBD2 agrees at 8 bases. CDR3 length equals 15 residues. Germline-derived CDR1 and CDR2 are SGHDN and FVKESK. V lost 4 bases, J lost 2 bases, and 5 bases stayed unmatched. The CDR3 DNA reads TGTGCCAGCAGCCCCTATAGCGGGGTCACAGATACGCAGTATTTT. Translating it yields CASSPYSGVTDTQYF.

This clone has more than one count but fewer than ten. V usage is TRBV5-1 and J usage is TRBJ2-2; D is possibly TRBD1 (6 bases). V lost 4 bases and J 2 bases, leaving 15 bases between the germline ends. CDR1 SGHRS and CDR2 YFSETQ come from the germline V gene. This CDR3 is built from 16 residues. In DNA form, the CDR3 reads TGCGCCAGCAGCCCCCAGGGGCCACCTAACACCGGGGAGCTGTTTTTT. Amino acids: CASSPQGPPNTGELFF.

CDR3 amino acids: CASTPPGVEGQGTQYF. Here the CDR3 DNA reads TGTGCCAGTACCCCCCCAGGGGTGGAAGGTCAAGGTACGCAGTATTTT. The rearrangement joins TRBV19 to TRBJ2-3; TRBD1 might be the D (6 bases). From germline, CDR1 is LNHDA and CDR2 SQIVND (reference sequence). The V end was cut by 7 bases, the J end by 8 bases, with 25 bases between. The CDR3 has 16 residues.

This clone was picked up a small number of times. The chain couples TRBV6-4 to TRBJ2-7; D is perhaps TRBD2 (5 bases). Germline assignment: CDR1 MRHNA and CDR2 SNTAGT. The CDR3 totals 17 residues. V lost 1 base and J 5 bases, leaving 21 bases between the germline ends. CDR3 residues: CASSDWMGTEDWDEQYF. DNA of the CDR3: TGTGCCAGCAGTGACTGGATGGGAACGGAGGATTGGGACGAGCAGTACTTC.

The V call is TRBV28, the J call TRBJ1-2, with D maybe TRBD1 (6 bases). In germline, CDR1 is MDHEN, CDR2 SYDVKM. V lost 8 bases and J lost 4, with 20 bases in between. The CDR3 spans 15 residues. For the CDR3, the DNA is TGTGCCAGCCTCCGGGAGGGGGGCGCAGGCTATGGCTACACCTTC. The encoded protein is CASLREGGAGYGYTF.

The chain links TRBV6-1 to TRBJ2-5; possibly TRBD2 for D (5 bases). Near its end, the DNA agrees better with TRBJ2-7, so the J call may be wrong. Germline CDR1 reads MNHNS; CDR2 reads SASEGT. CDR3 length: 15 amino acids. The CDR3 DNA reads as TGTGCCAGCAGCTCTTATCTAGCATCAGGCTACGAGCAGTACTTC. Encoded protein: CASSSYLASGYEQYF.

This chain links TRBV10-3 with TRBJ2-2; 13 bases are shared with TRBD2. CDR1 and CDR2 (germline): ENHRY, SYGVKD. This CDR3 is 18 amino acids long. With 0 bases clipped from V and 4 bases from J, the junction kept 5 bases outside the gene matches. In DNA, the CDR3 is TGTGCCATCAGTGAGTCAGGGACTAGCGGGGTTCTCACCGGGGAGCTGTTTTTT. Amino acid sequence: CAISESGTSGVLTGELFF.

The V and J genes are TRBV2 and TRBJ1-4; D may be TRBD1 (5 bases). Germline values: CDR1 SNHLY, CDR2 FYNNEI. Trimming took 4 bases from V and 3 from J, leaving 12 bases between them. The CDR3 spans 15 residues. The DNA for the CDR3 is TGTGCCAGCAGTGCGGGAGGGGCGGCTAATGAAAAACTGTTTTTT. The encoded protein is CASSAGGAANEKLFF.

This clone came up a few times. The chain carries TRBV14 and TRBJ2-5, with a tentative D call TRBD2 (6 bases). This CDR3 has 13 residues. The V and J ends lost 8 bases and 4 bases respectively, with 14 bases between them. CDR1 and CDR2 from the germline V gene are SGHDN and FVKESK. CDR3 in amino acids: CASGGKARETQYF. For the CDR3, the DNA is TGTGCCAGCGGGGGGAAGGCGAGAGAGACCCAGTACTTC.

The rearrangement joins TRBV5-1 to TRBJ2-1; the D gene is possibly TRBD1 (6 bases). The CDR3 has 14 residues. The V gene lost 3 bases and the J gene lost 5 bases, with 12 bases spanning the gap. Per the germline V gene, CDR1 is SGHRS and CDR2 is YFSETQ. This CDR3 reads CASSYGTNNNEQFF. The CDR3 DNA follows: TGCGCCAGCAGCTACGGGACAAATAACAATGAGCAGTTCTTC.

This chain joins TRBV5-1 and TRBJ2-7; D not certain. The germline V gene encodes CDR1 SGHRS and CDR2 YFSETQ. The CDR3 is made up of 12 amino acids. Deletions cut 3 bases from V and 2 bases from J, with 6 bases between. The CDR3 nucleotides are TGCGCCAGCAGCTCGGTCGCCTACGAGCAGTACTTC. It encodes CASSSVAYEQYF.

The chain recombines TRBV28 with TRBJ2-2; 14 positions match TRBD2. Germline V CDR1 and CDR2: MDHEN, SYDVKM. There are 17 residues in the CDR3. Trimming at V came to 6 bases and at J to 7 bases, leaving 10 bases not matched to a gene. The CDR3 is CASSPTSGRARVGELFF. CDR3 coding DNA: TGTGCCAGCAGCCCGACTAGCGGGAGGGCCCGGGTCGGGGAGCTGTTTTTT.

CDR3 residues: CASSHLGQNNEQFF. CDR3 DNA sequence: TGCGCCAGCAGCCACTTGGGACAGAACAATGAGCAGTTCTTC. This chain connects TRBV4-3 to TRBJ2-1; 7 nucleotides agree with TRBD1. The germline V gene encodes CDR1 LGHNA and CDR2 YSLEER. The CDR3 is made up of 14 amino acids. The V and J ends lost 3 bases and 5 bases, in that order; junction bases with no gene match: 4.

The J gene is TRBJ1-1, the V gene TRBV19, with D unresolved. The germline V and J ends were trimmed by 3 bases and 10 bases, with 15 bases remaining between them. Germline-derived CDR1 and CDR2 are LNHDA and SQIVND (reference sequence). The CDR3 spans 13 residues. The CDR3 is CASSIIPRQGAFF. CDR3 coding DNA: TGTGCCAGTAGTATTATTCCTCGACAAGGAGCTTTCTTT.

The rearrangement uses TRBV5-1 and TRBJ1-1; D is unresolved. This CDR3 spans 14 amino acids. CDR1 is SGHRS and CDR2 is YFSETQ in the germline V gene. V lost 4 bases and J lost 4, with 14 bases in between. The CDR3 region has the DNA TGCGCCAGCAGCAACGGACTCGAACGCACTGAAGCTTTCTTT. This translates into CASSNGLERTEAFF.

This rearrangement joins TRBV2 to TRBJ2-5, with TRBD2 identical over 7 bases. The CDR3 extends over 14 amino acids. The germline gives CDR1 SNHLY, CDR2 FYNNEI. Germline trimming cut 4 bases from V and 1 base from J; bases unmatched to any gene: 3. DNA for the CDR3: TGTGCCAGCAGTGTGGGGGGGTCCCAAGAGACCCAGTACTTC. This gives the protein CASSVGGSQETQYF.

The rearrangement joins TRBV7-9 to TRBJ1-1; 8 bases agree with TRBD1. V lost 8 bases to trimming and J lost 4 bases; unmatched junction nucleotides: 9. Germline lookup yields CDR1 SEHNR and CDR2 FQNEAQ (reference sequence). This CDR3 is built from 14 residues. This chain's CDR3 is CASSPQGALTEAFF. DNA for the CDR3: TGTGCCAGCTCCCCCCAGGGGGCGCTCACTGAAGCTTTCTTT.

The chain combines TRBV10-3 with TRBJ1-1; 10 bases match TRBD1. The germline V gene encodes CDR1 ENHRY and CDR2 SYGVKD. The CDR3 sequence is 14 residues long. Unmatched junction bases numbered 5, after V lost 7 bases and J lost 3 bases. The CDR3 loop is CAITGTGAHTEAFF. The CDR3 region has the DNA TGTGCCATCACTGGGACAGGGGCCCACACTGAAGCTTTCTTT.

The J gene is TRBJ2-3, the V gene TRBV30, with TRBD2 matching 9 bases. With 0 bases clipped from V and 4 bases from J, the junction kept 8 bases outside the gene matches. Germline CDR1 is GTSNPN and CDR2 is SVGIG (reference sequence). The CDR3 extends over 16 amino acids. This CDR3 is CAWSVTRGGGPDTQYF. Here the CDR3 DNA reads TGTGCCTGGAGTGTAACCCGCGGGGGGGGTCCAGATACGCAGTATTTT.

This clone was detected only once. The chain recombines TRBV6-1 with TRBJ1-1, with D perhaps matching TRBD1 (6 bases). The V and J ends lost 5 bases and 4 bases respectively, with 11 bases between them. From germline, CDR1 is MNHNS and CDR2 SASEGT. The CDR3 is 13 amino acids. The DNA for the CDR3 is TGTGCCAGCAGTAGCGGGGGCGGCACTGAAGCTTTCTTT. Residues: CASSSGGGTEAFF.

The rearrangement joins TRBV5-1 to TRBJ1-5, with D perhaps matching TRBD1 (5 bases). The germline V gene encodes CDR1 SGHRS and CDR2 YFSETQ. This CDR3 is built from 13 residues. Trimming removed 0 bases from V and 6 bases from J, with 7 bases in between. DNA of the CDR3: TGCGCCAGCAGCTTGGCAGGGTCTCAGCCCCAGCATTTT. Its translation: CASSLAGSQPQHF.

The V and J genes are TRBV28 and TRBJ2-1; 9 nucleotides match TRBD2. The CDR3 is made up of 16 amino acids. The trim removed 5 bases at V and 7 bases at J, leaving 12 bases unmatched. Germline-derived CDR1 and CDR2 are MDHEN and SYDVKM. The CDR3 DNA reads TGTGCCAGCAGTCCGTTGGCTAGCGGGGCCTTAAATGAGCAGTTCTTC. Protein sequence: CASSPLASGALNEQFF. Using reference TRBV28 and TRBJ2-1 for the parts outside the CDR3, the full variable domain is DVKVTQSSRYLVKRTGEKVFLECVQDMDHENMFWYRQDPGLGLRLIYFSYDVKMKEKGDIPEGYSVSREKKERFSLILESASTNQTSMYLCASSPLASGALNEQFFGPGTRLTVL.